These 30 T cell receptor beta chains came from one sample sequenced in a study of cytomegalovirus exposure and HLA in healthy donors (dated by TCRdb to 2016 to 2017). The library was built by means of the immunoSEQ multiplex PCR assay. A mixture of 60 forward primers for TCR Vbeta segments and 13 reverse primers for TCR Jbeta segments was used in the multiplex PCR. What TCRdb holds here is the immuneACCESS table cut down to in-frame rearrangements. Part of the clones is not present; checked against another copy, under half of the missing clones reflect an unresolved V gene, and the others are unexplained. This sample holds roughly 150,000 clones; roughly 71% were observed only once. The top ten clonotypes cover approximately 3.1% of the sample. The material sequenced was PBMCs. These receptors all come from a woman aged 45 to 65 in good health and CMV-seropositive.

The chain has TRBV2 and TRBJ2-5, with 8 bases identical to TRBD2. Germline lookup yields CDR1 SNHLY and CDR2 FYNNEI. The CDR3 runs 13 residues. Trimming at V came to 8 bases and at J to 5 bases, leaving 7 bases not matched to a gene. Written as DNA, the CDR3 is TGTGCCAGCCTGGGCGGGGGGACGGAGACCCAGTACTTC. It codes for CASLGGGTETQYF.

This clone was seen more than once but under ten times. V and J are TRBV4-1 and TRBJ2-7; D may be TRBD2 (6 bases). Trimming stripped 0 bases from V and 6 bases from J, with 21 bases between. The V gene's germline CDR1 is MGHRA and CDR2 YSYEKL. The CDR3 covers 17 residues. The CDR3 reads CASSQDPNGGFSGEQYF. CDR3 bases: TGCGCCAGCAGCCAAGATCCTAATGGGGGGTTCTCTGGCGAGCAGTACTTC.

This clone was detected a few times. The chain recombines TRBV5-1 with TRBJ1-1; D is uncertain. V was pared by 1 base and J by 4 bases, with 11 bases between. The CDR3 loop spans 14 amino acids. From germline, CDR1 is SGHRS and CDR2 YFSETQ. The CDR3 bases are TGCGCCAGCAGCTTGATGGGCACGAGCACTGAAGCTTTCTTT. Translating it yields CASSLMGTSTEAFF.

This clone was detected once. This sequence joins TRBV5-8 and TRBJ1-6, with unresolved D. CDR1 is SGHTS and CDR2 is YDEGEE in the germline V gene. V dropped 7 bases and J dropped 7 bases, with 6 bases sitting between them. CDR3 length: 11 amino acids. CDR3 sequence (DNA): TGTGCCAGCGGACTAAATTCACCCCTCCACTTT. This sequence encodes CASGLNSPLHF.

This clone was observed once. V gene TRBV4-1 combines with J gene TRBJ1-2; 8 positions match TRBD1. The CDR3 is 15 residues long. CDR1 and CDR2 (germline): MGHRA, YSYEKL. The V and J ends lost 3 bases and 4 bases, in that order; junction bases with no gene match: 7. This chain's CDR3 is CASSQIDRGGYGYTF. CDR3 nucleotide sequence: TGCGCCAGCAGCCAGATCGACAGGGGCGGCTATGGCTACACCTTC.

The CDR3 protein is CAWTSGPGGSNQPQHF. The CDR3 DNA follows: TGTGCCTGGACCTCCGGTCCAGGAGGTAGCAATCAGCCCCAGCATTTT. The rearrangement uses TRBV30 and TRBJ1-5; D gene uncertain. The CDR3 runs to 16 residues. Germline CDR1 reads GTSNPN; CDR2 reads SVGIG (reference sequence). V lost 4 bases to trimming and J lost 0 bases, with 16 bases between them.

V usage is TRBV5-1 and J usage is TRBJ2-2; D is uncertain. The CDR3 consists of 15 residues. Between the trimmed V and J ends, which lost 0 bases and 0 bases, there was a span of 6 bases. From germline, CDR1 is SGHRS and CDR2 YFSETQ. In nucleotides, the CDR3 is TGCGCCAGCAGCTTGGTTCTAGCGAACACCGGGGAGCTGTTTTTT. Protein product: CASSLVLANTGELFF.

V is TRBV4-1 and J is TRBJ2-4, with a possible D match to TRBD1 (6 bases). Trimming removed 4 bases from V and 0 bases from J, with 19 bases in between. Germline CDR1 and CDR2: MGHRA and YSYEKL. The length of the CDR3 is 18 residues. CDR3 nucleotide sequence: TGCGCCAGCAGCCCGATAGCCGGGACATCCCTAGCCAAAAACATTCAGTACTTC. It encodes CASSPIAGTSLAKNIQYF.

The V call is TRBV9, the J call TRBJ1-4, with D hard to call. Trimming pared 0 bases from V and 9 bases from J, leaving 9 bases between. Germline V lookup: CDR1 SGDLS, CDR2 YYNGEE. CDR3 length: 13 residues. CDR3 nucleotides: TGTGCCAGCAGCGTAGACCCAGGCCAAAAACTGTTTTTT. Protein product: CASSVDPGQKLFF.

The V call is TRBV10-2, the J call TRBJ2-3; 13 bases fit TRBD2. Trimming at V came to 8 bases and at J to 3 bases, leaving 11 bases not matched to a gene. CDR1 and CDR2 from the germline V gene are WSHSY and SAAADI. CDR3 length: 17 amino acids. The CDR3 spells CASGPLAGGIGTDTQYF. The DNA of the CDR3 is TGCGCCAGCGGACCACTAGCGGGGGGGATCGGGACAGATACGCAGTATTTT.

The genes are TRBV2 and TRBJ2-5; 8 nucleotides line up with TRBD2. This CDR3 comprises 12 residues. Losses at the gene ends were 6 bases for V and 8 bases for J; bases not matched to a gene: 5. The germline CDR1 and CDR2 sequences are SNHLY and FYNNEI. This CDR3 reads CASRAGEPTQYF. The DNA for the CDR3 is TGTGCCAGCAGAGCGGGGGAACCCACCCAGTACTTC.

The chain carries TRBV11-1 and TRBJ2-1; D is undetermined. Germline CDR1 and CDR2: SGHAT and FQDESV (reference sequence). With 1 base removed from V and 6 bases from J, the gap between germline ends came to 7 bases. The CDR3 covers 13 residues. CDR3 coding DNA: TGTGCCAGCAGCTTAGGGCCGGGCAATGAGCAGTTCTTC. Translation gives CASSLGPGNEQFF.

The chain recombines TRBV19 with TRBJ1-1; 7 bases align to TRBD1. CDR1 LNHDA and CDR2 SQIVND come from the germline V gene (reference sequence). The junction had 9 bases not matched to a gene; V was cut back by 3 bases and J by 8 bases. CDR3 length: 14 residues. As DNA, the CDR3 is TGTGCCAGTAGTATCACCGGGACAGCCAAAGAAGCTTTCTTT. It is translated as CASSITGTAKEAFF.

The rearrangement joins TRBV5-1 to TRBJ2-1; 13 positions match TRBD2. V shed 2 bases, J shed 10 bases, and the junction held 3 bases outside the gene matches. The length of the CDR3 is 14 residues. The germline gives CDR1 SGHRS, CDR2 YFSETQ. Here the CDR3 reads CASSFVLAGGEQFF. Written as DNA, the CDR3 is TGCGCCAGCAGCTTCGTACTAGCGGGGGGGGAGCAGTTCTTC.

This clone was observed a handful of times. This sequence joins TRBV2 and TRBJ1-1; D might be TRBD1 (5 bases). The CDR3 is 13 amino acids. CDR1 and CDR2 from the germline V gene are SNHLY and FYNNEI. Trimming cost V 7 bases and J 1 base, with 10 bases left between them. DNA of the CDR3: TGTGCCAGCACCCTGACAGAGAACACTGAAGCTTTCTTT. Its translation is CASTLTENTEAFF. The complete variable domain, with remaining parts taken from reference TRBV2 and TRBJ1-1, reads EPEVTQTPSHQVTQMGQEVILRCVPISNHLYFYWYRQILGQKVEFLVSFYNNEISEKSEIFDDQFSVERPDGSNFTLKIRSTKLEDSAMYFCASTLTENTEAFFGQGTRLTVV.

The V and J genes are TRBV6-5 and TRBJ2-5; TRBD1 matches at 9 bases. The CDR3 runs 16 residues. Germline CDR1 and CDR2: MNHEY and SVGAGI. The V and J ends lost 0 bases and 5 bases, in that order; junction bases with no gene match: 7. Here the CDR3 DNA reads TGTGCCAGCAGTTACTCGGGACAGGGTTTTTCGGAGACCCAGTACTTC. It is translated as CASSYSGQGFSETQYF.

The chain recombines TRBV10-3 with TRBJ2-1; no definite D call. Germline assignment: CDR1 ENHRY and CDR2 SYGVKD. The CDR3 is made up of 12 amino acids. V was clipped by 6 bases and J by 5 bases, with 8 bases between them. The CDR3 reads CAIRNTNNEQFF. CDR3 DNA: TGTGCCATCAGGAACACCAACAATGAGCAGTTCTTC.

This clone was counted between two and nine times. The genes are TRBV2 and TRBJ1-6; D not resolved. CDR3 length equals 16 residues. V was clipped by 6 bases and J by 14 bases, with 26 bases between them. Germline V gene lookup returns CDR1 SNHLY and CDR2 FYNNEI. The CDR3: CASRPQPGPPDGTLHF. In DNA form, the CDR3 reads TGTGCCAGCAGACCTCAGCCCGGGCCTCCCGACGGGACCCTCCACTTT.

The rearrangement uses TRBV18 and TRBJ1-3; D is ambiguous. V was cut by 2 bases and J by 0 bases, with 8 bases left in between. The CDR3 runs 15 residues. Germline V CDR1 and CDR2: KGHSH, LQKENI. The CDR3 protein is CASSPEGLSGNTIYF. The CDR3 nucleotides are TGTGCCAGCTCACCAGAGGGCCTCTCTGGAAACACCATATATTTT.

The chain uses TRBV4-1 and TRBJ2-3; D possibly corresponds to TRBD2 (6 bases). Trimming shortened V by 2 bases and J by 10 bases, and 10 bases separated the two germline ends. Germline CDR1 is MGHRA and CDR2 is YSYEKL. The CDR3 totals 12 residues. The DNA for the CDR3 is TGCGCCAGCAGCCAAATAGGAGGGGCGCAGTATTTT. Residues: CASSQIGGAQYF.

With respect to this clone: This same CDR3 is encoded by further DNA sequences in the sample. CDR3 DNA: TGTGCCAGCAGTGAAGCAGGGACAGGCCCCTACGAGCAGTACTTC. Encoded protein: CASSEAGTGPYEQYF. V gene TRBV6-1 combines with J gene TRBJ2-7; 8 bases line up with TRBD1. This CDR3 spans 15 amino acids. The V segment lost 0 bases and the J segment 2 bases; nucleotides outside the gene matches: 3. The germline V gene encodes CDR1 MNHNS and CDR2 SASEGT.

This clone was observed a handful of times. The rearrangement uses TRBV10-3 and TRBJ1-1; D is unresolved. The CDR3 contains 13 residues. The germline V and J ends were trimmed by 2 bases and 0 bases, with 4 bases remaining between them. CDR1 is ENHRY, CDR2 SYGVKD, per germline. CDR3: CAISEPLNTEAFF. The CDR3, as DNA: TGTGCCATCAGTGAGCCTTTGAACACTGAAGCTTTCTTT.

The V call is TRBV9, the J call TRBJ2-5, with 12 bases aligning to TRBD2. With V trimmed by 3 bases and J by 2 bases, 2 bases remained unmatched. The CDR3 is 15 residues long. The germline gives CDR1 SGDLS, CDR2 YYNGEE. Here the CDR3 DNA reads TGTGCCAGCAGCGAGGGACTAGCGGGTCAAGAGACCCAGTACTTC. As protein: CASSEGLAGQETQYF. Combining the CDR3 with reference TRBV9 and TRBJ2-5 gives the whole variable domain DSGVTQTPKHLITATGQRVTLRCSPRSGDLSVYWYQQSLDQGLQFLIQYYNGEERAKGNILERFSAQQFPDLHSELNLSSLELGDSALYFCASSEGLAGQETQYFGPGTRLLVL.

This clone was detected only a few times. The chain carries TRBV9 and TRBJ2-7; D remains unclear. From germline, CDR1 is SGDLS and CDR2 YYNGEE. The CDR3 has 14 amino acids. V dropped 0 bases and J dropped 7 bases, with 14 bases sitting between them. The CDR3 here is CASSVGVRVDEQYF. The DNA for the CDR3 is TGTGCCAGCAGCGTAGGGGTCCGGGTGGATGAGCAGTACTTC.

This clone was picked up one time. The chain is built from TRBV2 and TRBJ2-7, with TRBD1 matching 8 bases. Germline trimming cut 5 bases from V and 2 bases from J; bases unmatched to any gene: 11. The length of the CDR3 is 16 residues. Germline loops: CDR1 SNHLY, CDR2 FYNNEI. CDR3 amino acids: CASSLGQVIATYEQYF. The CDR3, as DNA: TGTGCCAGCAGTCTGGGACAGGTCATTGCAACCTACGAGCAGTACTTC.

The rearrangement links TRBV6-6 to TRBJ1-4, with 7 bases aligning to TRBD1. The CDR3 is 16 amino acids. CDR1 and CDR2 from the germline V gene are MNHNY and SVGAGI (reference sequence). With V trimmed by 4 bases and J by 7 bases, 12 bases remained unmatched. In DNA form, the CDR3 reads TGTGCCAGCAGTTCGGGCCGACAGGGCCGCGGTGAAAAACTGTTTTTT. Translating it yields CASSSGRQGRGEKLFF.

The chain combines TRBV30 with TRBJ2-2; D call uncertain. Trimming stripped 8 bases from V and 1 base from J, with 8 bases between. The CDR3 extends over 12 amino acids. Per germline, CDR1 GTSNPN and CDR2 SVGIG (reference sequence). The CDR3 DNA follows: TGTGCCCTAGGCGGGAACACCGGGGAGCTGTTTTTT. Amino acid sequence: CALGGNTGELFF.

The genes are TRBV7-9 and TRBJ2-5; TRBD2 matches at 8 bases. Matching the DNA end better, TRBJ2-7 makes the J call doubtful. CDR1 and CDR2 from the germline V gene are SEHNR and FQNEAQ (reference sequence). CDR3 length: 14 residues. CDR3 in amino acids: CASSPPGGVHEQYF. The CDR3 DNA sequence: TGTGCCAGCAGCCCCCCGGGAGGGGTCCACGAGCAGTACTTC.

The V gene is TRBV6-1, the J gene TRBJ2-7; a weak D match, TRBD2 (5 bases). Germline V gene sequence: CDR1 MNHNS, CDR2 SASEGT. The CDR3 contains 12 residues. V lost 6 bases to trimming and J lost 6 bases, with 12 bases between them. CDR3 in DNA: TGTGCCAGCAGCAAGGGAGAGCGCGAGCAGTACTTC. Translated, it gives CASSKGEREQYF.

The chain couples TRBV5-1 to TRBJ2-7; 14 bases agree with TRBD2. V was clipped by 3 bases and J by 2 bases; unmatched bases: 7. The CDR3 consists of 17 residues. Germline V lookup: CDR1 SGHRS, CDR2 YFSETQ. CDR3 sequence (DNA): TGCGCCAGCAGCTCGGGACTAGCGGGGGAGGCCCCCTACGAGCAGTACTTC. Translated, it gives CASSSGLAGEAPYEQYF.